Described below is a single T cell receptor beta chain sequence and its context. Sequencing was performed with immunoSEQ multiplex PCR; in TCRdb, only in-frame clones are kept and a portion is missing. The sample lists 25,000 to 35,000 clones; about 90% were seen once. These data belong to a study of OX40 agonist ivuxolimab in advanced cancers. Germline assignment: CDR1 MNHEY and CDR2 SMNVEV (reference sequence). V dropped 5 bases and J dropped 4 bases, with 12 bases sitting between them. The CDR3 contains 14 residues. The chain carries TRBV27 and TRBJ2-1, with D possibly matching TRBD1 (6 bases). The specimen was CD4+ or CD8+ T cells sorted from blood, collected in a trial of the OX40 agonist ivuxolimab. This clonotype originated in an adult with an advanced solid tumor such as melanoma, head and neck, liver or kidney cancer. CDR3 region: CASSPGTIYNEQFF. The CDR3 DNA reads as TGTGCCAGCAGTCCCGGGACAATATACAATGAGCAGTTCTTC.